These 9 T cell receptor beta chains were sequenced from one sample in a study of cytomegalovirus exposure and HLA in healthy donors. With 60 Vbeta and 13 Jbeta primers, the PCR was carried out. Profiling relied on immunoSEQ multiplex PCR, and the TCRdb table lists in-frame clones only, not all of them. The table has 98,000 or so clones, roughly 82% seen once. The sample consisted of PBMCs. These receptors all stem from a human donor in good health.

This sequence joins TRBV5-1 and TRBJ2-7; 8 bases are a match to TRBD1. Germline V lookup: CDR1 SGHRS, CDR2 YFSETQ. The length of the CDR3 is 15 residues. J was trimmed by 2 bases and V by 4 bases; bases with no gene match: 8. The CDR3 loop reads CASSKGQGIPYEQYF. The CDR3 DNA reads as TGCGCCAGCAGCAAAGGACAGGGAATCCCCTACGAGCAGTACTTC. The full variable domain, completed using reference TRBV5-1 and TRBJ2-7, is KAGVTQTPRYLIKTRGQQVTLSCSPISGHRSVSWYQQTPGQGLQFLFEYFSETQRNKGNFPGRFSGRQFSNSRSEMNVSTLELGDSALYLCASSKGQGIPYEQYFGPGTRLTVT.

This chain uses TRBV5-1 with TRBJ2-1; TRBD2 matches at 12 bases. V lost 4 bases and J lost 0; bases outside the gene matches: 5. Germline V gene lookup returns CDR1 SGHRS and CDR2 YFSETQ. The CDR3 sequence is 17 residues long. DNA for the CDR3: TGCGCCAGCAGCCTGACACTAGCGGGGGGCTCCTACAATGAGCAGTTCTTC. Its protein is CASSLTLAGGSYNEQFF.

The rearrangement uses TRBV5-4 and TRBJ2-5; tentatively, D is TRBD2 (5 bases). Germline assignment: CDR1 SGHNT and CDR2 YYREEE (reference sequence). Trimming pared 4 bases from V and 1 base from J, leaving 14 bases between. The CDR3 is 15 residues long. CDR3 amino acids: CASSPDWSRQETQYF. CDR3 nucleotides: TGTGCCAGCAGCCCGGACTGGTCCCGCCAAGAGACCCAGTACTTC. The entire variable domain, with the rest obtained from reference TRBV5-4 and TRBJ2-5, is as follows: ETGVTQSPTHLIKTRGQQVTLRCSSQSGHNTVSWYQQALGQGPQFIFQYYREEENGRGNFPPRFSGLQFPNYSSELNVNALELDDSALYLCASSPDWSRQETQYFGPGTRLLVL.

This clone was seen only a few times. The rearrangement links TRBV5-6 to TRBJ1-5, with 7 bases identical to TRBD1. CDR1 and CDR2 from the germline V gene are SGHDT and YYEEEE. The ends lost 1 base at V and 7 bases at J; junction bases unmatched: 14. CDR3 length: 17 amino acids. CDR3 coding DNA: TGTGCCAGCAGCTTGAGTGAAGGGGGCAGACGGAGACAGCCCCAGCATTTT. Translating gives CASSLSEGGRRRQPQHF. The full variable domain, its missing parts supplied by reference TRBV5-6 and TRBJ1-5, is DAGVTQSPTHLIKTRGQQVTLRCSPKSGHDTVSWYQQALGQGPQFIFQYYEEEERQRGNFPDRFSGHQFPNYSSELNVNALLLGDSALYLCASSLSEGGRRRQPQHFGDGTRLSIL.

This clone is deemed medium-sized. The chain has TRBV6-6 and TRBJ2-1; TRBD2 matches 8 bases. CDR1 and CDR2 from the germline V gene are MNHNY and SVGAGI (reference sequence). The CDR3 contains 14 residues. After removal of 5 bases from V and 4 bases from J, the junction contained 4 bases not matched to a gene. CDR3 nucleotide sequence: TGTGCCAGCAGTAAGCGGGAGTGGTACAATGAGCAGTTCTTC. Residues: CASSKREWYNEQFF.

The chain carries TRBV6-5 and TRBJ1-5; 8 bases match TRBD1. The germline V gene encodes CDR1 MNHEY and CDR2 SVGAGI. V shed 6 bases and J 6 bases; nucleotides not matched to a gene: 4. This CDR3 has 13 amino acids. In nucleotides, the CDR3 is TGTGCCAGCAGGGGACAGGCCACTCAGCCCCAGCATTTT. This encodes CASRGQATQPQHF.

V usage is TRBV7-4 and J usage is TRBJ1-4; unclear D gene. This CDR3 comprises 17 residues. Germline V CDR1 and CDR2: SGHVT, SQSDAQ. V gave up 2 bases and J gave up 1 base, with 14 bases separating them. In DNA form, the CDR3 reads TGTGCCAGCAGCTTAAATTACCGGGAGATAACTAATGAAAAACTGTTTTTT. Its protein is CASSLNYREITNEKLFF.

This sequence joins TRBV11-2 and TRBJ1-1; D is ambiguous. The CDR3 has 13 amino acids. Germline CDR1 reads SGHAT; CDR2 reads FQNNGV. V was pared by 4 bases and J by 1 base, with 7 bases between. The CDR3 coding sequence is TGTGCCAGCAGCTATGAGTGGAACACTGAAGCTTTCTTT. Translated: CASSYEWNTEAFF.

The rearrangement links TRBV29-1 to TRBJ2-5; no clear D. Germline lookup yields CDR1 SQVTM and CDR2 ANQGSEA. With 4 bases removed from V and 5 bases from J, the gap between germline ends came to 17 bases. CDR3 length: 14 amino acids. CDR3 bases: TGCAGCGTTGCCCGCACGAACTCTCACGAGACCCAGTACTTC. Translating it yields CSVARTNSHETQYF. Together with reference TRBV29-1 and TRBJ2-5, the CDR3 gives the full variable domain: SAVISQKPSRDICQRGTSLTIQCQVDSQVTMMFWYRQQPGQSLTLIATANQGSEATYESGFVIDKFPISRPNLTFSTLTVSNMSPEDSSIYLCSVARTNSHETQYFGPGTRLLVL.